Below, 28 T cell receptor beta chains from the same sample are listed, as sequenced in a study of shared clonotypes between healthy human individuals. Method: immunoSEQ multiplex PCR; TCRdb's copy keeps in-frame clones and lacks some. The repertoire holds hundreds of thousands of clones, with roughly four fifths as singletons. Input material: PBMCs. All receptors come from a woman in her forties in good health. Some clones in this sample may be carry-over from other donors' samples.

The CDR3 loop reads CASSSRTGGNEKLFF. CDR3 coding DNA: TGTGCCAGCAGCTCACGGACAGGGGGTAATGAAAAACTGTTTTTT. This chain joins TRBV5-4 and TRBJ1-4, with 10 bases fitting TRBD1. The CDR3 has 15 residues. Trimming removed 3 bases from V and 4 bases from J; junction bases left unmatched: 3. Germline values: CDR1 SGHNT, CDR2 YYREEE (reference sequence).

This clone has only a few counts. The gene calls are TRBV19 and TRBJ2-1, with a weak D call TRBD2 (7 bases). CDR1 LNHDA and CDR2 SQIVND come from the germline V gene (reference sequence). Trimming removed 3 bases at V and 4 bases at J, with 13 bases between. The CDR3 is made up of 15 amino acids. This CDR3 reads CASSMRGQPYNEQFF. In DNA form, the CDR3 reads TGTGCCAGTAGTATGCGGGGGCAACCTTACAATGAGCAGTTCTTC.

This clone was seen only a few times. The J gene is TRBJ1-6, the V gene TRBV2, with TRBD1 matching over 10 bases. The V segment lost 5 bases and the J segment 5 bases; nucleotides outside the gene matches: 3. Germline values: CDR1 SNHLY, CDR2 FYNNEI. This CDR3 contains 15 residues. The CDR3 region has the DNA TGTGCCAGCAGTCGAGGACAGGGGGATAATTCACCCCTCCACTTT. This gives the protein CASSRGQGDNSPLHF.

About this clone: This specimen includes other DNA sequences encoding the same CDR3. The chain combines TRBV2 with TRBJ2-5; 7 nucleotides match TRBD1. The V segment lost 6 bases and the J segment 5 bases; nucleotides outside the gene matches: 6. The length of the CDR3 is 13 residues. Per germline, CDR1 SNHLY and CDR2 FYNNEI. The CDR3 region is CASSRDREETQYF. In DNA form, the CDR3 reads TGTGCCAGCAGCCGAGACAGGGAGGAGACCCAGTACTTC.

In the case of this clone: Other DNA sequences of this sample code for an identical CDR3. The chain combines TRBV7-8 with TRBJ2-7, with TRBD1 identical over 8 bases. CDR3 length: 14 amino acids. Looked up from germline, CDR1 is SGHVS and CDR2 is FQNEAQ. V dropped 1 base and J dropped 4; count of bases not matched to a gene: 3. The CDR3 is CASSLGRGRYEQYF. In DNA form, the CDR3 reads TGTGCCAGCAGCTTAGGCAGGGGGCGGTACGAGCAGTACTTC.

The V and J genes are TRBV2 and TRBJ1-5; TRBD1 agrees at 9 bases. Trimming cost V 6 bases and J 3 bases; bases outside gene matches: 6. The CDR3 sequence is 15 residues long. CDR1 and CDR2 from the germline V gene are SNHLY and FYNNEI. This chain's CDR3 is CASSGGTGINQPQHF. The CDR3 DNA follows: TGTGCCAGCAGCGGCGGGACAGGGATCAATCAGCCCCAGCATTTT.

This clone was counted between two and nine times. The rearrangement uses TRBV19 and TRBJ2-7; unclear D gene. This CDR3 has 15 amino acids. The germline V and J ends were trimmed by 7 bases and 1 base, with 17 bases remaining between them. CDR1 is LNHDA and CDR2 is SQIVND in the germline V gene (reference sequence). CDR3 protein: CASTPNRQASYEQYF. CDR3 nucleotide sequence: TGTGCCAGTACCCCTAATCGGCAGGCTTCCTACGAGCAGTACTTC.

In the case of this clone: A far larger clone is off by one base, so a read error is likely. Without the conserved terminal phenylalanine or tryptophan, this CDR3 likely stems from a read error. Other DNA sequences from this sample encode an identical CDR3 as well. This sequence joins TRBV15 and TRBJ2-7, with TRBD2 identical over 7 bases. The CDR3 sequence is 20 residues long. Germline-derived CDR1 and CDR2 are LNHNV and YYDKDF (reference sequence). The V gene end was trimmed by 0 bases and the J gene end by 4 bases; junction bases not matched to a gene: 21. The chain's CDR3 is CATSRDRDWGAGPHRYEQYL. In DNA form, the CDR3 reads TGTGCCACCAGCAGAGACAGGGATTGGGGAGCGGGACCACATCGGTACGAGCAGTACTTA.

The chain couples TRBV7-8 to TRBJ1-5, with 9 nucleotides matching TRBD1. This CDR3 has 14 residues. Germline CDR1 SGHVS, CDR2 FQNEAQ. The V gene end was trimmed by 5 bases and the J gene end by 13 bases; junction bases not matched to a gene: 12. CDR3 sequence reads: CASSRDRASRTQHF. In nucleotides, the CDR3 is TGTGCCAGCAGCCGGGACAGGGCGTCCCGGACACAGCATTTT.

The chain is built from TRBV25-1 and TRBJ2-1; TRBD1 or TRBD2 may be the D gene (6 bases each). Trimming stripped 3 bases from V and 8 bases from J, with 20 bases between. CDR3 length equals 16 residues. The germline gives CDR1 MGHDK, CDR2 SYGVNS. CDR3 sequence reads: CASSDSGGKVSDEQFF. The CDR3 DNA reads as TGTGCCAGCAGTGACTCCGGGGGCAAGGTCAGCGATGAGCAGTTCTTC.

A note on this clone: Other DNA sequences within the sample encode an identical CDR3. The rearrangement links TRBV5-1 to TRBJ1-1; D unclear. The CDR3 is 14 residues long. V shed 0 bases and J shed 4 bases, with 10 bases lying between them. Per germline, CDR1 SGHRS and CDR2 YFSETQ. The CDR3 bases are TGCGCCAGCAGCTTGGTACCGGGTAGCACTGAAGCTTTCTTT. Encoded protein: CASSLVPGSTEAFF.

Turning to this clone: This sample also contains other DNA sequences that code for the same CDR3. J is TRBJ2-1 and V is TRBV6-5; perhaps TRBD1 as D (5 bases). The CDR3 runs to 13 residues. Between the trimmed V and J ends, which lost 2 bases and 7 bases, there was a span of 9 bases. Looked up from germline, CDR1 is MNHEY and CDR2 is SVGAGI. The CDR3 is CASSYGPGNEQFF. In nucleotides, the CDR3 is TGTGCCAGCAGTTACGGGCCAGGGAATGAGCAGTTCTTC.

In regard to this clone: The junction departs from germline at one end; a sequencing error may be responsible. Here the CDR3 reads CASSLVGTGELLF. CDR3 sequence (DNA): TGCGCCAGCAGCTTGGTCGGGACCGGGGAGCTGCTTTTT. This chain joins TRBV5-1 and TRBJ2-2, with D possibly being TRBD1 or TRBD2 (5 bases each). The CDR3 runs to 13 residues. Germline assignment: CDR1 SGHRS and CDR2 YFSETQ.

The V and J genes are TRBV5-1 and TRBJ1-1, with no clear D. Trimming pared 3 bases from V and 2 bases from J, leaving 11 bases between. This CDR3 is built from 14 residues. Germline CDR1 and CDR2: SGHRS and YFSETQ. In DNA form, the CDR3 reads TGCGCCAGCAGCTCCTCGAGAGTTAACACTGAAGCTTTCTTT. It codes for CASSSSRVNTEAFF.

The chain uses TRBV7-9 and TRBJ2-6; tentatively, D is TRBD1 or TRBD2 (7 bases each). The CDR3 runs to 17 residues. Per the germline V gene, CDR1 is SEHNR and CDR2 is FQNEAQ (reference sequence). V was trimmed by 5 bases and J by 2 bases, leaving 16 bases between them. This CDR3 is CASSLQGGFAGANVLTF. The CDR3 DNA follows: TGTGCCAGCAGCCTCCAGGGGGGGTTCGCTGGGGCCAACGTCCTGACTTTC.

This clone has more than one count but fewer than ten. The rearrangement links TRBV6-1 to TRBJ2-3; D may be TRBD2 (5 bases). The CDR3 extends over 12 amino acids. The germline CDR1 and CDR2 sequences are MNHNS and SASEGT. V was cut by 10 bases and J by 2 bases, with 10 bases left in between. CDR3 coding DNA: TGTGCCACCCTCGGGGACACAGATACGCAGTATTTT. Amino acids: CATLGDTDTQYF.

The chain carries TRBV7-9 and TRBJ2-1, with no clear D. The CDR3 sequence is 16 residues long. Germline V gene sequence: CDR1 SEHNR, CDR2 FQNEAQ (reference sequence). The V end was cut by 1 base, the J end by 0 bases, with 10 bases between. The chain's CDR3 is CASSLEGGYSYNEQFF. DNA for the CDR3: TGTGCCAGCAGCTTAGAGGGCGGCTACTCCTACAATGAGCAGTTCTTC.

This clone was observed a few times. Since a much larger clone is just one base distant, this may be a read error. Other DNA sequences in this specimen translate into the identical CDR3. The gene calls are TRBV30 and TRBJ2-2; 12 nucleotides align to TRBD2. This CDR3 spans 16 amino acids. Germline V gene sequence: CDR1 GTSNPN, CDR2 SVGIG (reference sequence). In DNA form, the CDR3 reads TGTGCCTGGAGTGGACTAGCGGGAGAGATCACCGGGGAACTGTTTTTT. As protein: CAWSGLAGEITGELFF.

This CDR3 is CASSLGLAKNIQYF. The CDR3 DNA follows: TGTGCCAGCAGCTTAGGACTAGCCAAAAACATTCAGTACTTC. This sequence joins TRBV13 and TRBJ2-4; D ambiguous. The V end lost 0 bases, the J end lost 0 bases, and 3 bases lay between the germline ends. The CDR3 runs to 14 residues. Germline V gene lookup returns CDR1 PRHDT and CDR2 FYEKMQ (reference sequence).

The chain combines TRBV11-2 with TRBJ2-1; D unclear. Germline loops: CDR1 SGHAT, CDR2 FQNNGV. The CDR3 sequence is 15 residues long. V lost 5 bases and J lost 6, with 17 bases in between. CDR3 amino acids: CASSPVRASSNEQFF. The CDR3 nucleotides are TGTGCCAGCAGCCCGGTACGCGCCTCGTCCAATGAGCAGTTCTTC.

This chain uses TRBV11-2 with TRBJ2-7; no clear D gene. Trimming stripped 5 bases from V and 2 bases from J, with 22 bases between. Germline loops: CDR1 SGHAT, CDR2 FQNNGV. This CDR3 comprises 17 residues. This CDR3 is CASSLKRDALEPYEQYF. Written as DNA, the CDR3 is TGTGCCAGCAGCCTGAAAAGGGATGCCCTAGAACCCTACGAGCAGTACTTC.

Ten or more counts support this clone. V is TRBV7-2 and J is TRBJ2-3; D is possibly TRBD1 (5 bases). CDR3 length equals 14 residues. The V gene lost 3 bases and the J gene lost 2 bases, with 9 bases spanning the gap. Germline-derived CDR1 and CDR2 are SGHTA and FQGNSA. The CDR3 coding sequence is TGTGCCAGCAGCTTCCAGGGTTACACAGATACGCAGTATTTT. Protein product: CASSFQGYTDTQYF.

This clone was seen only a few times. The chain combines TRBV9 with TRBJ2-1; 8 positions match TRBD2. V lost 0 bases to trimming and J lost 6 bases; unmatched junction nucleotides: 8. Germline CDR1 and CDR2: SGDLS and YYNGEE. CDR3 length: 16 residues. For the CDR3, the DNA is TGTGCCAGCAGCGTAGCGCCAGCGGGAGTTGTCAATGAGCAGTTCTTC. Translated, it gives CASSVAPAGVVNEQFF.

V is TRBV7-2 and J is TRBJ1-5; possible D gene TRBD1, 5 bases. The CDR3 length is 15 residues. Trimming removed 2 bases from V and 0 bases from J, with 8 bases in between. Germline assignment: CDR1 SGHTA and CDR2 FQGNSA. The CDR3 DNA reads as TGTGCCAGCAGCTTACAGGGAAATAGCAATCAGCCCCAGCATTTT. It yields the protein CASSLQGNSNQPQHF. Looking up the rest from reference TRBV7-2 and TRBJ1-5 gives the full variable domain: GAGVSQSPSNKVTEKGKDVELRCDPISGHTALYWYRQSLGQGLEFLIYFQGNSAPDKSGLPSDRFSAERTGGSVSTLTIQRTQQEDSAVYLCASSLQGNSNQPQHFGDGTRLSIL.

This sequence joins TRBV9 and TRBJ1-1; D perhaps matches TRBD1 (6 bases). This CDR3 has 14 residues. From germline, CDR1 is SGDLS and CDR2 YYNGEE. The germline V and J ends were trimmed by 5 bases and 8 bases, with 19 bases remaining between them. DNA of the CDR3: TGTGCCAGCAGTTCCGCGGAACAGGGCCTGGAAGCTTTCTTT. Protein: CASSSAEQGLEAFF.

This chain uses TRBV30 with TRBJ1-1; possibly TRBD1 for D (5 bases). V dropped 0 bases and J dropped 0 bases, with 11 bases sitting between them. Germline assignment: CDR1 GTSNPN and CDR2 SVGIG (reference sequence). CDR3 length: 15 residues. CDR3 residues: CAWSVGAAMNTEAFF. The CDR3 region has the DNA TGTGCCTGGAGTGTAGGGGCAGCAATGAACACTGAAGCTTTCTTT.

The V gene is TRBV11-2, the J gene TRBJ1-2; D is unclear. The CDR3 contains 15 residues. Trimming cost V 4 bases and J 4 bases, with 16 bases left between them. Germline CDR1 and CDR2: SGHAT and FQNNGV. As DNA, the CDR3 is TGTGCCAGCAGCTCCCCGGGAGCGCCTAGCTATGGCTACACCTTC. Translation gives CASSSPGAPSYGYTF.

The chain has TRBV9 and TRBJ2-1; 7 bases agree with TRBD1. Germline lookup yields CDR1 SGDLS and CDR2 YYNGEE. V lost 0 bases and J lost 4; bases outside the gene matches: 7. The CDR3 runs to 16 residues. CDR3 residues: CASSVGGQINYNEQFF. The CDR3, as DNA: TGTGCCAGCAGCGTAGGGGGACAGATTAATTACAATGAGCAGTTCTTC.